These 15 T cell receptor beta chains came from one sample sequenced in a study of T-cell reconstitution after alpha-beta-depleted transplantation in children. The library targeted TCRbeta and was prepared with unique molecular identifiers. TCRdb re-analysed the PCR reads in MiXCR, keeping a single row per CDR3 protein. This repertoire shows approximately 82,000 distinct CDR3 sequences, less than 20% found once; its top ten account for 20%. Sequences were derived from PBMCs, mostly from graft donor cells, sampled 180 days after TCRalphabeta/CD19-depleted stem cell transplant. The receptors originated from a male patient between 2 and 15 years old who had a stem cell transplant for acute lymphoblastic leukemia, so the T cells may come from the graft donor.

Only a few counts were recorded for this clonotype. The chain joins TRBV20-1 to TRBJ2-1; 9 positions match TRBD1. Germline assignment: CDR1 DFQATT and CDR2 SNEGSKA (reference sequence). The CDR3 sequence is 17 residues long. In DNA form, the CDR3 reads TGCAGGGCCCCGGGACAGGGCCTTGTCCACACCTACAATGAGCAGTTCTTC. As protein: CRAPGQGLVHTYNEQFF.

This clonotype was seen many times. The genes are TRBV10-1 and TRBJ2-2; TRBD1 is a possible D gene (6 bases). Deletions cut 6 bases from V and 5 bases from J, with 13 bases between. The germline gives CDR1 WNHNN, CDR2 SYGVQD (reference sequence). This CDR3 contains 14 residues. The CDR3 nucleotides are TGCGCCAGCAGGGCTTACAGGGTTACCGGGGAGCTGTTTTTT. Its protein product is CASRAYRVTGELFF.

The chain combines TRBV29-1 with TRBJ2-2; tentative D call: TRBD2 (6 bases). The germline CDR1 and CDR2 sequences are SQVTM and ANQGSEA. This CDR3 contains 13 residues. V was trimmed by 6 bases and J by 2 bases, leaving 10 bases between them. CDR3 in amino acids: CSVGTPNTGELFF. The CDR3 bases are TGCAGCGTCGGGACTCCCAACACCGGGGAGCTGTTTTTT.

This clonotype was seen ten or more times. The V gene is TRBV29-1, the J gene TRBJ1-2; no clear D. Trimming stripped 0 bases from V and 4 bases from J, with 9 bases between. The CDR3 is 13 amino acids. Germline V CDR1 and CDR2: SQVTM, ANQGSEA. The DNA of the CDR3 is TGCAGCGTTGAAGATCGGACCAGCTATGGCTACACCTTC. It yields the protein CSVEDRTSYGYTF.

A single count supports this clonotype. The chain's CDR3 is CASSSIYDLLDQETQYF. The CDR3 nucleotides read TGTGCCAGCAGCTCGATATACGACTTACTAGACCAAGAGACCCAGTACTTC. The chain employs TRBV7-2 and TRBJ2-5; tentative D call: TRBD2 (5 bases). CDR1 SGHTA and CDR2 FQGNSA come from the germline V gene. V shed 4 bases and J shed 0 bases, with 18 bases lying between them. The CDR3 is 17 amino acids.

This clonotype was seen more than once but under ten times. The chain recombines TRBV5-1 with TRBJ2-1; D is ambiguous. Trimming took off 3 bases at V and 9 bases at J, with 13 bases between the two ends. The CDR3 consists of 13 residues. Germline-derived CDR1 and CDR2 are SGHRS and YFSETQ. The CDR3 DNA follows: TGCGCCAGCAGCTCCGGCGAATACGGTGAGCAGTTCTTC. Translation gives CASSSGEYGEQFF.

Here the CDR3 reads CSASGGFPNEQFF. CDR3 in DNA: TGCAGTGCTAGCGGGGGGTTCCCGAATGAGCAGTTCTTC. The rearrangement links TRBV20-1 to TRBJ2-1; TRBD2 agrees at 7 bases. Germline trimming cut 3 bases from V and 7 bases from J; bases unmatched to any gene: 6. The CDR3 runs to 13 residues. Germline values: CDR1 DFQATT, CDR2 SNEGSKA (reference sequence).

This clonotype has just a few counts. J is TRBJ1-4 and V is TRBV5-1, with D possibly being TRBD1 (5 bases). The ends were cut back, 4 bases at V and 8 bases at J, with 15 bases in the middle. Germline loops: CDR1 SGHRS, CDR2 YFSETQ. This CDR3 contains 14 residues. The CDR3 coding sequence is TGCGCCAGCAGCCTCAGACAGTTTGGGGAAAAACTGTTTTTT. Translation gives CASSLRQFGEKLFF.

This clonotype occurred a few times. CDR3 sequence: CASSAPGEPQHF. The CDR3 DNA reads as TGCGCCAGCAGTGCCCCCGGGGAGCCCCAGCATTTT. The chain recombines TRBV10-1 with TRBJ1-5; D remains unclear. Germline CDR1 and CDR2: WNHNN and SYGVQD (reference sequence). V lost 4 bases to trimming and J lost 8 bases, with 9 bases between them. The CDR3 runs to 12 residues.

The chain recombines TRBV12-3 or TRBV12-4 with TRBJ1-3; D possibly corresponds to TRBD1 (5 bases). The CDR3 length is 13 residues. V was shortened by 3 bases and J by 4 bases, with 7 bases between the two germline ends. The CDR3, as DNA: TGTGCCAGCAGTTTGAAGGGGGGAAACACCATATATTTT. Translation: CASSLKGGNTIYF.

This clonotype has only a few counts. The chain combines TRBV6-1 with TRBJ2-6; 7 bases agree with TRBD1. CDR3 size: 18 residues. Per the germline V gene, CDR1 is MNHNS and CDR2 is SASEGT. With V trimmed by 6 bases and J by 0 bases, 11 bases remained unmatched. DNA for the CDR3: TGTGCCAGCAGGAAAAACAGGGGAAGGAGCTCTGGGGCCAACGTCCTGACTTTC. It yields the protein CASRKNRGRSSGANVLTF.

Only a few counts were recorded for this clonotype. The rearrangement uses TRBV4-2 and TRBJ2-1, with 8 bases that match TRBD1. CDR1 is LGHNA, CDR2 YNFKEQ, per germline. The CDR3 totals 14 residues. V gave up 2 bases and J gave up 7 bases; unmatched junction bases: 4. The CDR3 region is CASSQLRGRNEQFF. For the CDR3, the DNA is TGTGCCAGCAGCCAACTCAGGGGGCGGAATGAGCAGTTCTTC.

This chain connects TRBV12-3 or TRBV12-4 to TRBJ2-1, with D perhaps assigned TRBD1 or TRBD2 (6 bases each). The CDR3 runs 14 residues. The V and J ends lost 3 bases and 7 bases respectively, with 13 bases between them. The CDR3 here is CASSFGGPENEQFF. CDR3 DNA: TGTGCCAGCAGTTTTGGGGGGCCAGAGAATGAGCAGTTCTTC.

The genes are TRBV5-1 and TRBJ1-4; D is possibly TRBD1 (6 bases). Germline V lookup: CDR1 SGHRS, CDR2 YFSETQ. The CDR3 has 15 residues. The V and J ends lost 0 bases and 3 bases respectively, with 9 bases between them. The CDR3 DNA sequence: TGCGCCAGCAGCTTGGTCAGGGGTGCTAATGAAAAACTGTTTTTT. Its translation: CASSLVRGANEKLFF.

In this sample, this clonotype turned up many times. The V call is TRBV24-1, the J call TRBJ1-5; D is ambiguous. The V end was cut by 4 bases, the J end by 4 bases, with 4 bases between. Germline assignment: CDR1 KGHDR and CDR2 SFDVKD. The CDR3 is 12 residues long. This CDR3 reads CATSESNQPQHF. The DNA of the CDR3 is TGTGCCACCAGTGAGTCTAATCAGCCCCAGCATTTT.